The 11 T cell receptor beta chains below come from one sample, sequenced in a study of neurological immune-mediated disorders. TCRdb reanalysed the 5' RACE reads using MiXCR and keeps one entry per CDR3 protein. The sample lists 30,000 to 45,000 distinct CDR3 sequences; approximately 10% were seen once. Specimen: CD4+ T cells from blood. The receptors shown here come from a woman aged 30 to 39 with HTLV-1-associated myelopathy (HAM/TSP).

This clonotype was observed at least ten times. V usage is TRBV19 and J usage is TRBJ1-4; 8 bases match TRBD1. Germline V CDR1 and CDR2: LNHDA, SQIVND (reference sequence). The ends lost 5 bases at V and 7 bases at J; junction bases unmatched: 3. The CDR3 runs 13 residues. The CDR3: CASSSQGAEKLFF. CDR3 nucleotide sequence: TGTGCCAGTAGTTCCCAGGGGGCTGAAAAACTGTTTTTT.

This clonotype was counted at least ten times. The chain carries TRBV29-1 and TRBJ2-3; D remains unclear. V was cut by 3 bases and J by 9 bases, with 10 bases left in between. There are 11 residues in the CDR3. In germline, CDR1 is SQVTM, CDR2 ANQGSEA. CDR3 residues: CSVDGTPTQYF. The CDR3 DNA reads as TGCAGCGTTGACGGTACACCCACGCAGTATTTT.

This clonotype was seen at least ten times. The V gene is TRBV20-1, the J gene TRBJ1-1; D is possibly TRBD1 (5 bases). CDR3 length equals 14 residues. Trimming pared 6 bases from V and 0 bases from J, leaving 14 bases between. The germline gives CDR1 DFQATT, CDR2 SNEGSKA (reference sequence). The CDR3 protein is CSATSGTVNTEAFF. The CDR3 DNA is TGCAGTGCGACTTCCGGGACGGTGAACACTGAAGCTTTCTTT.

This clonotype showed up many times. This chain uses TRBV5-1 with TRBJ2-7; D is undetermined. The CDR3 runs to 13 residues. The V gene's germline CDR1 is SGHRS and CDR2 YFSETQ. V was trimmed by 9 bases and J by 3 bases, leaving 16 bases between them. CDR3 DNA: TGCGCCAACACGGATCGGGCAGTCTACGAGCAGTACTTC. Its translation is CANTDRAVYEQYF.

This clonotype was seen at least ten times. The chain recombines TRBV7-2 with TRBJ1-2; a possible D gene is TRBD1 (5 bases). This CDR3 has 14 residues. CDR1 and CDR2 (germline): SGHTA, FQGNSA. Trimming pared 4 bases from V and 4 bases from J, leaving 13 bases between. The CDR3 nucleotides are TGTGCCAGCAGCTCGGACCGGGGCCCCTATGGCTACACCTTC. Its translation: CASSSDRGPYGYTF.

This clonotype was seen repeatedly, ten times or more. The chain employs TRBV14 and TRBJ1-2, with TRBD1 matching 7 bases. Trimming at V came to 4 bases and at J to 4 bases, leaving 6 bases not matched to a gene. The CDR3 contains 14 residues. Germline CDR1 reads SGHDN; CDR2 reads FVKESK. The CDR3 DNA is TGTGCCAGCAGCCCTTCTGACAGGGCCTATGGCTACACCTTC. Encoded protein: CASSPSDRAYGYTF.

This clonotype was counted many times. The rearrangement joins TRBV7-8 to TRBJ1-5; possibly TRBD1 for D (5 bases). Trimming cost V 5 bases and J 0 bases, with 11 bases left between them. CDR1 and CDR2 (germline): SGHVS, FQNEAQ. There are 15 residues in the CDR3. The CDR3 sequence is CASSTRQYSNQPQHF. CDR3 DNA sequence: TGTGCCAGCAGCACTCGACAGTATAGCAATCAGCCCCAGCATTTT.

This clonotype was observed at least ten times. V and J are TRBV5-1 and TRBJ2-2, with 7 nucleotides matching TRBD1. Germline trimming cut 0 bases from V and 9 bases from J; bases unmatched to any gene: 8. This CDR3 comprises 15 residues. From germline, CDR1 is SGHRS and CDR2 YFSETQ. The CDR3 region is CASSLADRDVRELFF. In DNA form, the CDR3 reads TGCGCCAGCAGCTTGGCCGACAGGGACGTGAGGGAGCTGTTTTTT.

The sample holds many counts of this clonotype. The chain uses TRBV19 and TRBJ1-1, with D maybe TRBD1 (6 bases). Germline V gene data show CDR1 as LNHDA and CDR2 as SQIVND (reference sequence). The CDR3 is 15 residues long. The germline V and J ends were trimmed by 6 bases and 4 bases, with 18 bases remaining between them. CDR3 DNA: TGTGCCAGTAGCATAACACAGGGTTATTTCACTGAAGCTTTCTTT. This sequence encodes CASSITQGYFTEAFF.

This clonotype was observed many times. This chain joins TRBV5-1 and TRBJ2-5; 13 bases map to TRBD2. The J segment lost 2 bases and the V segment lost 0 bases, leaving 1 base of the junction unmatched. The CDR3 has 16 amino acids. Germline CDR1 reads SGHRS; CDR2 reads YFSETQ. DNA for the CDR3: TGCGCCAGCAGCTTGGCGGGACTAGCGGGGCAAGAGACCCAGTACTTC. Its translation: CASSLAGLAGQETQYF.

This clonotype was counted at least ten times. The genes are TRBV11-2 and TRBJ2-3; D unclear. There are 16 residues in the CDR3. With 0 bases removed from V and 1 base from J, the gap between germline ends came to 11 bases. Germline loops: CDR1 SGHAT, CDR2 FQNNGV. The DNA for the CDR3 is TGTGCCAGCAGCTTAGATGTCTGGGCACGCACAGATACGCAGTATTTT. Translation gives CASSLDVWARTDTQYF.